This T cell receptor (beta chain) emerged from a study of shared T cell receptors in the human thymus. The repertoire was sequenced with immunoSEQ multiplex PCR; TCRdb's copy has only in-frame clones and lacks some. The sample lists hundreds of thousands of clones, around 85% seen once, with roughly 0.01% in the top ten. Separately, the same data were catalogued under a study of human thymus T cells. That paper notes: Thymus specimens were resections from corrective heart surgery. The related literature has documented a marked overlap of thymic repertoires among unrelated individuals.

Sequenced: thymocytes. The receptor was isolated from a girl less than two years old with a congenital heart defect.

The CDR3 nucleotides are TGCGCCAGCAGCCAAGCTAGGCACTCCGGACTAGCGGGGGGGAGGGAGACCCAGTACTTC. Its translation: CASSQARHSGLAGGRETQYF. V usage is TRBV4-1 and J usage is TRBJ2-5, with 15 nucleotides matching TRBD2. With 1 base clipped from V and 5 bases from J, the junction kept 14 bases outside the gene matches. The CDR3 consists of 20 residues. Germline V gene sequence: CDR1 MGHRA, CDR2 YSYEKL.